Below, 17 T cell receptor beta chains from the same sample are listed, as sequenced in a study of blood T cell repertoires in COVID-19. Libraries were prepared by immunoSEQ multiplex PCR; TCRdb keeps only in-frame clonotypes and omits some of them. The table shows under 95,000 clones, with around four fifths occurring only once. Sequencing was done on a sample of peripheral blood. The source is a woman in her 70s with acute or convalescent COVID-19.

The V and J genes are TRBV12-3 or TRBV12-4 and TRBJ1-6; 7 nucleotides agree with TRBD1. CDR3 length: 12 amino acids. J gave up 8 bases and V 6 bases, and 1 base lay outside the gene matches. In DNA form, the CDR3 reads TGTGCCAGCAGCACAGGGGATTCACCCCTCCACTTT. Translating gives CASSTGDSPLHF.

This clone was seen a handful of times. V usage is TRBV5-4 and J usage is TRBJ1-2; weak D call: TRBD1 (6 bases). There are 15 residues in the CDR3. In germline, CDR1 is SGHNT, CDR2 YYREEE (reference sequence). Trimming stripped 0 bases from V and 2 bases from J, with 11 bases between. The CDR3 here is CASSLEGQRNYGYTF. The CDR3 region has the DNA TGTGCCAGCAGCTTGGAAGGACAGCGAAACTATGGCTACACCTTC.

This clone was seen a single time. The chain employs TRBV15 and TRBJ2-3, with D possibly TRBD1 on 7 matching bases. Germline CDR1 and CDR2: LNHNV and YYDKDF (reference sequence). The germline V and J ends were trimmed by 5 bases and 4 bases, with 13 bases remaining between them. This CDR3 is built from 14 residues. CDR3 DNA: TGTGCCACCAGCGTTGGAGGGGGCCCAGATACGCAGTATTTT. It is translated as CATSVGGGPDTQYF.

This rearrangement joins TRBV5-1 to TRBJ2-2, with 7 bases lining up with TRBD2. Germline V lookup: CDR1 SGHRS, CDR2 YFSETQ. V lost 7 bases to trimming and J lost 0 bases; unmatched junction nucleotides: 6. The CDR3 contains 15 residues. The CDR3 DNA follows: TGCGCCAGCTGGGTAGGACTAGCGAACACCGGGGAGCTGTTTTTT. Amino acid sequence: CASWVGLANTGELFF.

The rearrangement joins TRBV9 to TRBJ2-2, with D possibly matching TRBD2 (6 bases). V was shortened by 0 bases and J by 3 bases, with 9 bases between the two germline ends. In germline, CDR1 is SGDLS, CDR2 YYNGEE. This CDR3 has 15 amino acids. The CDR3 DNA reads TGTGCCAGCAGCGTAGGATTAGCGGACACCGGGGAGCTGTTTTTT. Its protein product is CASSVGLADTGELFF.

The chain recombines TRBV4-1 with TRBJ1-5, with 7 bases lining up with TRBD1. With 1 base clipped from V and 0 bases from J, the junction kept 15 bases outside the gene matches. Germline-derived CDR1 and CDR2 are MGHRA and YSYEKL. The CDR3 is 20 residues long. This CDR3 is CASSQVGTALGLYSNQPQHF. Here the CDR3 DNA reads TGCGCCAGCAGCCAAGTAGGGACAGCTTTGGGACTTTATAGCAATCAGCCCCAGCATTTT.

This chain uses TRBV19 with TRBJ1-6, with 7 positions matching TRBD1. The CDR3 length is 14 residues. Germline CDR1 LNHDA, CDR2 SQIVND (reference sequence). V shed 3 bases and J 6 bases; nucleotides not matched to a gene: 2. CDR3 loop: CASSIGTANSPLHF. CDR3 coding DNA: TGTGCCAGTAGTATCGGGACAGCTAATTCACCCCTCCACTTT.

The CDR3 coding sequence is TGTGCCAGCAGCGACGACCGGGGTCTCAATGAGCAGTTCTTC. It codes for CASSDDRGLNEQFF. This chain connects TRBV9 to TRBJ2-1; D possibly corresponds to TRBD2 (5 bases). Germline values: CDR1 SGDLS, CDR2 YYNGEE. This CDR3 spans 14 amino acids. V dropped 3 bases and J dropped 6 bases, with 13 bases sitting between them. Filled out from reference TRBV9 and TRBJ2-1, the complete variable domain reads DSGVTQTPKHLITATGQRVTLRCSPRSGDLSVYWYQQSLDQGLQFLIQYYNGEERAKGNILERFSAQQFPDLHSELNLSSLELGDSALYFCASSDDRGLNEQFFGPGTRLTVL.

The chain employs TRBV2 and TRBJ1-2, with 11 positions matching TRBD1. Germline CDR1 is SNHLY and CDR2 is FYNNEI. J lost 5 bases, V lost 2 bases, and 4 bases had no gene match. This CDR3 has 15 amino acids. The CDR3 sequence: CASSETDRGLYGYTF. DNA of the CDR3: TGTGCCAGCAGTGAAACGGACAGGGGGCTGTATGGCTACACCTTC.

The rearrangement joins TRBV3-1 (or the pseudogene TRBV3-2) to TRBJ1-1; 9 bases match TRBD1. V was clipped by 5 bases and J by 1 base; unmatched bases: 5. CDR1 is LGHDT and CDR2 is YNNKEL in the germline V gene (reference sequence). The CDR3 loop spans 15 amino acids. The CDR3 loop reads CASSLQGAANTEAFF. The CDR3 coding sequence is TGTGCCAGCAGCTTACAGGGGGCCGCGAACACTGAAGCTTTCTTT.

The DNA of the CDR3 is TGTGCCAGCAGAAGGCAGGGGGCGACTGAAGCTTTCTTT. As protein: CASRRQGATEAFF. The chain carries TRBV25-1 and TRBJ1-1, with 8 bases identical to TRBD1. After removal of 6 bases from V and 5 bases from J, the junction contained 5 bases not matched to a gene. The CDR3 sequence is 13 residues long. The germline CDR1 and CDR2 sequences are MGHDK and SYGVNS.

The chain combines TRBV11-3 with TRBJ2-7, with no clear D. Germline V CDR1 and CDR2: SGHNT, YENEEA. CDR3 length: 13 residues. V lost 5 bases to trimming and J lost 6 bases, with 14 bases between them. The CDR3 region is CASSLTKLGEQYF. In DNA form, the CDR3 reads TGTGCCAGCAGCCTGACAAAGTTAGGCGAGCAGTACTTC. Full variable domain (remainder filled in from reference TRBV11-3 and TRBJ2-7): EAGVVQSPRYKIIEKKQPVAFWCNPISGHNTLYWYLQNLGQGPELLIRYENEEAVDDSQLPKDRFSAERLKGVDSTLKIQPAELGDSAVYLCASSLTKLGEQYFGPGTRLTVT.

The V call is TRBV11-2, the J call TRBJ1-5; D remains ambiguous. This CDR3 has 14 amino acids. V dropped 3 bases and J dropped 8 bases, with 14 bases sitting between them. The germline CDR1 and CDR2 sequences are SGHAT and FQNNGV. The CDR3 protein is CASSLGGNGEPQHF. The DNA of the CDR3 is TGTGCCAGCAGCTTGGGTGGGAACGGGGAGCCCCAGCATTTT.

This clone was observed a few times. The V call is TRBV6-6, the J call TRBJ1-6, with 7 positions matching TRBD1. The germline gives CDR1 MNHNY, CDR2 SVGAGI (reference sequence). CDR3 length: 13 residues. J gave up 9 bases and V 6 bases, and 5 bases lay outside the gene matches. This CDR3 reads CASSPQGSSPLHF. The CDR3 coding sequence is TGTGCCAGCAGCCCACAGGGGAGTTCACCCCTCCACTTT.

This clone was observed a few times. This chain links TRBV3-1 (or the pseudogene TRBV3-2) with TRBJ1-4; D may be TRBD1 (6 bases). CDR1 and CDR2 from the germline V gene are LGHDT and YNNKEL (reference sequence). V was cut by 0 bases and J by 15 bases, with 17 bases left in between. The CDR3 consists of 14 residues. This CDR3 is CASSQDRGGRGLFF. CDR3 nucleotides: TGTGCCAGCAGCCAAGACAGGGGCGGAAGGGGTTTGTTTTTT.

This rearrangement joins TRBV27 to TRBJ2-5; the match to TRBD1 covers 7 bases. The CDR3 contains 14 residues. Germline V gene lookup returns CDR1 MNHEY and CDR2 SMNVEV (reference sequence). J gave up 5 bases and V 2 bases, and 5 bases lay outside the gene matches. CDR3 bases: TGTGCCAGCAGTTTAGAGGGGGCGCACGAGACCCAGTACTTC. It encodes CASSLEGAHETQYF.

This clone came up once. The CDR3 nucleotides are TGTGCCAGCAGTTCAAGGAGACAGGCTATTCGCTACGAGCAGTACTTC. Translation gives CASSSRRQAIRYEQYF. The chain employs TRBV28 and TRBJ2-7, with D possibly being TRBD1 (6 bases). CDR3 length equals 16 residues. V lost 4 bases and J 3 bases, leaving 19 bases between the germline ends. CDR1 is MDHEN, CDR2 SYDVKM, per germline. Combining the CDR3 with reference TRBV28 and TRBJ2-7 gives the whole variable domain DVKVTQSSRYLVKRTGEKVFLECVQDMDHENMFWYRQDPGLGLRLIYFSYDVKMKEKGDIPEGYSVSREKKERFSLILESASTNQTSMYLCASSSRRQAIRYEQYFGPGTRLTVT.